These 4 T cell receptor beta chains were sequenced from one sample in a study of shared clonotypes between healthy human individuals. Profiled with immunoSEQ multiplex PCR; TCRdb holds only in-frame clones, not every one. Here the sample spans 300,000 to 400,000 clones, more than 75% being singletons. The sequenced sample was memory CD8+ T cells sorted from blood. Subset given: CD45RO+ cells pooled with CCR7-negative TemRA cells. The receptors derive from a man younger than 35 in good health.

The chain has TRBV7-9 and TRBJ2-1, with 7 nucleotides matching TRBD2. Trimming cost V 4 bases and J 4 bases; bases outside gene matches: 7. The CDR3 is 15 residues long. Germline V gene data show CDR1 as SEHNR and CDR2 as FQNEAQ (reference sequence). The chain's CDR3 is CASSYRLALYNEQFF. CDR3 sequence (DNA): TGTGCCAGCAGCTACCGACTAGCCCTTTACAATGAGCAGTTCTTC.

The CDR3 protein is CASSEGWTDTQYF. The CDR3 DNA follows: TGTGCCAGTAGCGAAGGGTGGACAGATACGCAGTATTTT. The chain uses TRBV19 and TRBJ2-3, with D hard to call. The CDR3 sequence is 13 residues long. Germline CDR1 is LNHDA and CDR2 is SQIVND (reference sequence). Trimming cost V 6 bases and J 3 bases, with 10 bases left between them.

The chain couples TRBV6-6 to TRBJ2-7; TRBD1 aligns across 8 bases. Trimming at V came to 2 bases and at J to 6 bases, leaving 9 bases not matched to a gene. This CDR3 is built from 15 residues. Germline loops: CDR1 MNHNY, CDR2 SVGAGI (reference sequence). The CDR3 sequence is CASSYVWTGSPEQYF. CDR3 bases: TGTGCCAGCAGTTACGTCTGGACAGGGTCACCCGAGCAGTACTTC.

The chain recombines TRBV27 with TRBJ2-1, with D unresolved. This CDR3 is built from 13 residues. Germline V lookup: CDR1 MNHEY, CDR2 SMNVEV (reference sequence). Trimming took 3 bases from V and 9 from J, leaving 12 bases between them. CDR3 protein: CASSFMAFGEQFF. Written as DNA, the CDR3 is TGTGCCAGCAGTTTTATGGCGTTCGGTGAGCAGTTCTTC.